This TCR beta chain was observed in a study of T-cell memory formation after mild COVID-19. Study context: TCR clusters largely stayed donor specific.

Germline CDR1 and CDR2: SNHLY and FYNNEI. The ends lost 6 bases at V and 5 bases at J; junction bases unmatched: 6. The CDR3 loop spans 13 amino acids. General study findings and limits: Clones shrinking between day 15 and 85 showed a balanced CD4/CD8 split, and those that grew later tilted toward CD4+. CD4+ contracting clones were found mainly in CM and EM, and CD8+ ones in EMRA.

MiXCR, applied by TCRdb to the 5' RACE reads, yields one record per CDR3 protein. The repertoire holds hundreds of thousands of distinct CDR3 sequences, about a fifth seen once, with under 15% in the top ten. About this clonotype itself: What it recognizes is unknown.

The chain has TRBV2 and TRBJ2-5, with 7 bases lining up with TRBD2. The sequence came from an adult woman who had mild COVID-19 (a few samples of this study predate the infection). Cell type and time point are not known. Sequencing input: PBMCs or a T cell subset sorted from them (not recorded which). DNA of the CDR3: TGTGCCAGCAGGGGGACTAACGTTGAGACCCAGTACTTC. This encodes CASRGTNVETQYF.